This T cell receptor beta chain was found in a study of regulatory T cells in long-lasting Graves disease. Time point in this sample: persistent/refractory GD, antithyroid drugs over 5 years with positive TRAb. There was RNA extracted from PBMCs, and the TCR library was made from it. The CDR3 extends over 15 amino acids. V lost 3 bases, J lost 7 bases, and 8 bases stayed unmatched. Germline V gene sequence: CDR1 MDHEN, CDR2 SYDVKM. This clonotype appeared many times. Construction of TCR beta libraries relied on iRepertoire HTBI primers and on Arm-PCR targeting CDR3 regions. TCRdb redid the calling of the multiplex PCR reads with MiXCR, one entry per CDR3 protein. The sample yields about 470,000 distinct CDR3 sequences, 20% to 25% seen once.

The gene calls are TRBV28 and TRBJ1-5; 8 bases map to TRBD1. The source of this sequence is a female donor with Graves disease. Sequenced here: peripheral blood mononuclear cells (PBMCs), sampled when the disease was refractory, from a patient treated with antithyroid drugs. DNA of the CDR3: TGTGCCAGCAGTTTGCCGACAGGGGACGGGCAGCCCCAGCATTTT. Protein product: CASSLPTGDGQPQHF.